The 9 T cell receptor beta chains below come from one sample, sequenced in a study of blood T cells in healthy people across ages. Alongside a J-beta primer mix, a sample-barcoded 5' primer served in a second PCR lasting roughly 7 to 11 cycles. MiXCR was run by TCRdb on the 5' RACE reads, yielding one entry per CDR3 protein. The table includes about a million distinct CDR3 sequences, 48% detected once. Sequenced sample: blood. The source is a man under 40 in good health.

The chain has TRBV7-9 and TRBJ2-1; D call uncertain. The V end lost 2 bases, the J end lost 0 bases, and 14 bases lay between the germline ends. Per germline, CDR1 SEHNR and CDR2 FQNEAQ (reference sequence). The CDR3 covers 17 residues. DNA of the CDR3: TGTGCCAGCAGCTTAACCCCCGTCCAGAGCTCCTACAATGAGCAGTTCTTC. Amino acid sequence: CASSLTPVQSSYNEQFF.

This clonotype was seen only a few times. The chain employs TRBV25-1 and TRBJ2-5; possibly TRBD2 for D (5 bases). Germline values: CDR1 MGHDK, CDR2 SYGVNS. This CDR3 is built from 14 residues. The ends were cut back, 3 bases at V and 2 bases at J, with 10 bases in the middle. CDR3 sequence reads: CASSEAGGQETQYF. CDR3 bases: TGTGCCAGCAGTGAGGCGGGCGGTCAAGAGACCCAGTACTTC.

The rearrangement joins TRBV7-2 to TRBJ2-3; 10 positions agree with TRBD2. The CDR3 runs to 14 residues. CDR1 and CDR2 from the germline V gene are SGHTA and FQGNSA. V shed 8 bases and J 3 bases; nucleotides not matched to a gene: 5. DNA for the CDR3: TGTGCCAGCGGCGGGACTAGCGAGACAGATACGCAGTATTTT. Encoded protein: CASGGTSETDTQYF. The variable domain in full, completed from reference TRBV7-2 and TRBJ2-3, reads GAGVSQSPSNKVTEKGKDVELRCDPISGHTALYWYRQSLGQGLEFLIYFQGNSAPDKSGLPSDRFSAERTGGSVSTLTIQRTQQEDSAVYLCASGGTSETDTQYFGPGTRLTVL.

The CDR3 DNA sequence: TGCGCCAGCAGCCAAGGCCCAGCGGTCCGAGAGACCCAGTACTTC. It codes for CASSQGPAVRETQYF. The chain carries TRBV4-1 and TRBJ2-5; D possibly corresponds to TRBD2 (5 bases). The CDR3 sequence is 15 residues long. Germline CDR1 MGHRA, CDR2 YSYEKL. V was cut by 1 base and J by 4 bases, with 13 bases left in between.

This chain uses TRBV4-3 with TRBJ2-2; 8 nucleotides match TRBD1. The germline V gene encodes CDR1 LGHNA and CDR2 YSLEER. J gave up 4 bases and V 0 bases, and 13 bases lay outside the gene matches. This CDR3 is built from 19 residues. CDR3 nucleotide sequence: TGCGCCAGCAGCCAAGATCCCCCCCAAAGTCAGGGGGCCACCGGGGAGCTGTTTTTT. It translates to CASSQDPPQSQGATGELFF.

The chain recombines TRBV2 with TRBJ1-4; D may be TRBD1 (6 bases). Germline values: CDR1 SNHLY, CDR2 FYNNEI. V lost 6 bases, J lost 6 bases, and 20 bases lay in between. The CDR3 contains 16 residues. This CDR3 is CASRLLIGPGDEKLFF. CDR3 coding DNA: TGTGCCAGCAGATTACTTATTGGGCCAGGGGATGAAAAACTGTTTTTT. Combining the CDR3 with reference TRBV2 and TRBJ1-4 gives the whole variable domain EPEVTQTPSHQVTQMGQEVILRCVPISNHLYFYWYRQILGQKVEFLVSFYNNEISEKSEIFDDQFSVERPDGSNFTLKIRSTKLEDSAMYFCASRLLIGPGDEKLFFGSGTQLSVL.

This rearrangement joins TRBV7-2 to TRBJ2-7; no reliable D call. Trimming shortened V by 2 bases and J by 0 bases, and 8 bases separated the two germline ends. The CDR3 loop spans 14 amino acids. Germline V gives CDR1 SGHTA, CDR2 FQGNSA. CDR3 bases: TGTGCCAGCAGCTTATCCAGGATCTCCTACGAGCAGTACTTC. This codes for CASSLSRISYEQYF.

The chain recombines TRBV7-9 with TRBJ2-4, with 8 positions matching TRBD1. The J call is doubtful: the DNA matches TRBJ2-7 better. The CDR3 totals 15 residues. Germline CDR1 is SEHNR and CDR2 is FQNEAQ (reference sequence). CDR3 in DNA: TGTGCCAGCAGCTCTTACGGGACAGGAGACTACGAGCAGTACTTC. As protein: CASSSYGTGDYEQYF.

This clonotype occurred a few times. This chain joins TRBV12-3 or TRBV12-4 and TRBJ1-1; the D is unclear. CDR3 length: 14 amino acids. The ends were cut back, 3 bases at V and 4 bases at J, with 12 bases in the middle. This chain's CDR3 is CASSFAGSGTEAFF. The CDR3 coding sequence is TGTGCCAGCAGTTTTGCGGGGTCGGGCACTGAAGCTTTCTTT.